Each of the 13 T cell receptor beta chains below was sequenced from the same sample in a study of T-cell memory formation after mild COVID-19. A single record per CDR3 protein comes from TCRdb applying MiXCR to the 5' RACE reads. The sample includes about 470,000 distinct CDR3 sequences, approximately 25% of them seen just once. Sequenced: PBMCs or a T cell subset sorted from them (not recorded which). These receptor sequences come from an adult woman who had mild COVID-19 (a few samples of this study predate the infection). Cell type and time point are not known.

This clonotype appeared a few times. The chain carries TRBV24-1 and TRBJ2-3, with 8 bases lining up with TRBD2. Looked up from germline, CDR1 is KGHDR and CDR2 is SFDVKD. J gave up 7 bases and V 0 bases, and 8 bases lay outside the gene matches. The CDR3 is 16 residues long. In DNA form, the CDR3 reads TGTGCCACCAGTGATTTGTCGCAAGCGGGAGACAATACGCAGTATTTT. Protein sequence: CATSDLSQAGDNTQYF.

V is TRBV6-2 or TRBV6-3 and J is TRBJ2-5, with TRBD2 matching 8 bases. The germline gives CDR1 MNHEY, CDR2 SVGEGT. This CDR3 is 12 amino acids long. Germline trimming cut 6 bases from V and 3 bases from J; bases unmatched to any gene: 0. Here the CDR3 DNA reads TGTGCCAGCAGCGGGAGGGAAGAGACCCAGTACTTC. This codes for CASSGREETQYF.

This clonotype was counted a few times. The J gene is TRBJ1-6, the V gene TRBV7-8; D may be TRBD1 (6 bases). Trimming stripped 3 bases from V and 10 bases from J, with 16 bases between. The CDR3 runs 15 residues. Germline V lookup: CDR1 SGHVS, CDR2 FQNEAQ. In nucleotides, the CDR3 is TGTGCCAGCAGCTTTTCAGGGGTATCTAACTCACCCCTCCACTTT. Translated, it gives CASSFSGVSNSPLHF. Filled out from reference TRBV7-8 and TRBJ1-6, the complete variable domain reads GAGVSQSPRYKVAKRGQDVALRCDPISGHVSLFWYQQALGQGPEFLTYFQNEAQLDKSGLPSDRFFAERPEGSVSTLKIQRTQQEDSAVYLCASSFSGVSNSPLHFGNGTRLTVT.

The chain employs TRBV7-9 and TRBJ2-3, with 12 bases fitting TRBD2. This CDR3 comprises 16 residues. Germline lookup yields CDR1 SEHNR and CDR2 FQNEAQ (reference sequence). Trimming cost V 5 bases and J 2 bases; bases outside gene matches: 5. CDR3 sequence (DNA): TGTGCCAGCAGCCCTCGGACTAGCGGGGTCACAGATACGCAGTATTTT. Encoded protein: CASSPRTSGVTDTQYF.

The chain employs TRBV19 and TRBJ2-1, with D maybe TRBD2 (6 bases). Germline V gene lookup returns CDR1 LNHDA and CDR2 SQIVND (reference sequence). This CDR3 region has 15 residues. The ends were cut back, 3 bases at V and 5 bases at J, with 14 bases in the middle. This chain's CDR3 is CASSIWRGQNNEQFF. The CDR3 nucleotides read TGTGCCAGTAGTATTTGGCGGGGCCAGAACAATGAGCAGTTCTTC.

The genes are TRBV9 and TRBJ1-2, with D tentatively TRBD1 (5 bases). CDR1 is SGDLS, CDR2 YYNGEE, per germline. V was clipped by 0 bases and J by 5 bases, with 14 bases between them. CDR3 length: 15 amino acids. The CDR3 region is CASSVARAEWYGYTF. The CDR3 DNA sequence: TGTGCCAGCAGCGTAGCCAGGGCGGAGTGGTATGGCTACACCTTC. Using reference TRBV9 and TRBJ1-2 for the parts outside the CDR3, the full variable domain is DSGVTQTPKHLITATGQRVTLRCSPRSGDLSVYWYQQSLDQGLQFLIQYYNGEERAKGNILERFSAQQFPDLHSELNLSSLELGDSALYFCASSVARAEWYGYTFGSGTRLTVV.

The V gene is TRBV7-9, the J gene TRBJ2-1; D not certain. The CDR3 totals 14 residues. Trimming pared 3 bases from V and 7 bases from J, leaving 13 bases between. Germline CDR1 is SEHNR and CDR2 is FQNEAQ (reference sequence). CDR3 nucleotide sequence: TGTGCCAGCAGCTTTGGAGTCAGTTGGAATGAGCAGTTCTTC. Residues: CASSFGVSWNEQFF.

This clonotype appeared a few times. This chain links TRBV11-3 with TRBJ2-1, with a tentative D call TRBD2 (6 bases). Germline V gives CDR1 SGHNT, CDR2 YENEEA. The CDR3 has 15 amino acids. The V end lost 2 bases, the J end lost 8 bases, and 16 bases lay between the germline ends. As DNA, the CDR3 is TGTGCCAGCAGCTTACTAGCTTGGTGGGGGGATGAGCAGTTCTTC. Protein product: CASSLLAWWGDEQFF.

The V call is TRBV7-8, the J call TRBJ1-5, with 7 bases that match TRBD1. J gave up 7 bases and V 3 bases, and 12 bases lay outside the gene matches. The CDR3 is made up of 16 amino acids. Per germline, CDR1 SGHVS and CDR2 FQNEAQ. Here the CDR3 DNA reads TGTGCCAGCAGCTTCGTGGCAGGGGGTTTGGACCAGCCCCAGCATTTT. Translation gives CASSFVAGGLDQPQHF.

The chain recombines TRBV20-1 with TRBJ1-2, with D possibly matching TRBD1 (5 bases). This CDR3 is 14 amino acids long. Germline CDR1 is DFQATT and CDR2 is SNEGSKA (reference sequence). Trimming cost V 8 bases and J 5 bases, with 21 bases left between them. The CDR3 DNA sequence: TGCAGTCCCGGGACGGCCGCACCCTCATATGGCTACACCTTC. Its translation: CSPGTAAPSYGYTF.

CDR3 sequence: CSAREFRDGNTGELFF. CDR3 DNA sequence: TGCAGTGCTAGAGAGTTCAGGGATGGGAACACCGGGGAGCTGTTTTTT. The chain recombines TRBV20-1 with TRBJ2-2; D perhaps matches TRBD1 (5 bases). CDR3 length equals 16 residues. The V gene's germline CDR1 is DFQATT and CDR2 SNEGSKA (reference sequence). With 0 bases removed from V and 1 base from J, the gap between germline ends came to 12 bases.

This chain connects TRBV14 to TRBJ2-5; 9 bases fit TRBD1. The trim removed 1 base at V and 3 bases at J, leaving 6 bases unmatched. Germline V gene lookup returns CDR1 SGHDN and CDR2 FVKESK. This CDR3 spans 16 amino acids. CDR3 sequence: CASSQVSTGGKETQYF. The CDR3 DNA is TGTGCCAGCAGCCAAGTTTCGACAGGGGGTAAAGAGACCCAGTACTTC.

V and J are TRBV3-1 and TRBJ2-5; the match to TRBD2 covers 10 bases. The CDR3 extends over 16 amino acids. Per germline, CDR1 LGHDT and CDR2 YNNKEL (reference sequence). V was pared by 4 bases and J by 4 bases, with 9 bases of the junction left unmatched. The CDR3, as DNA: TGTGCCAGCAGCCCCCATAGCGGGGGGCCAGGAGAGACCCAGTACTTC. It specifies CASSPHSGGPGETQYF.